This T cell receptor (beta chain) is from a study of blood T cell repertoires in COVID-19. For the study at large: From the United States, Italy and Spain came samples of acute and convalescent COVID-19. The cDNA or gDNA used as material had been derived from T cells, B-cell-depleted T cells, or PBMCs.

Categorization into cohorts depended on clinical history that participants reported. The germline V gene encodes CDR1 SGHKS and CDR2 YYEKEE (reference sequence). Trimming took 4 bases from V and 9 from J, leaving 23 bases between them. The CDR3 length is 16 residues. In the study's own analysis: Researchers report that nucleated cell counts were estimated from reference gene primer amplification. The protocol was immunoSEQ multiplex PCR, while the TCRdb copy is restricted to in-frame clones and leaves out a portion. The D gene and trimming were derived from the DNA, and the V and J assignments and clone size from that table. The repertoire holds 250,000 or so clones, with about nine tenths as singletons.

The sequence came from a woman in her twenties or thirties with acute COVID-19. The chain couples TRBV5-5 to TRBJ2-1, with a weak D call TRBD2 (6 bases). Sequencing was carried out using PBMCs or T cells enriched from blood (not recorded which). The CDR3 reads CASSGDSGALASEQFF. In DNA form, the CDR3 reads TGTGCCAGCAGCGGAGACTCGGGAGCTTTAGCGTCTGAGCAGTTCTTC. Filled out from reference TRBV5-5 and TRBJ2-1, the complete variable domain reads DAGVTQSPTHLIKTRGQQVTLRCSPISGHKSVSWYQQVLGQGPQFIFQYYEKEERGRGNFPDRFSARQFPNYSSELNVNALLLGDSALYLCASSGDSGALASEQFFGPGTRLTVL.